Below, 10 T cell receptor beta chains from the same sample are listed, as sequenced in a study of spatial heterogeneity in lung cancer. Each CDR3 protein is one row after TCRdb ran MiXCR on the 5' RACE reads. The repertoire consists of about 5,000 distinct CDR3 sequences, with about 17% occurring once and the leading ten covering around 15%. No cognate antigen is known for these TCRs. Time point in this sample: sample taken at primary tumor resection. The study's findings and limits: Within tumors, counts of expanded alpha and beta TCRs tracked tumor mutation counts.

This sample comprised lung tumor tissue, obtained at surgery. The receptor set was obtained from a male donor with early-stage non-small cell lung cancer.

In its sample, this clonotype is large. V gene TRBV20-1 combines with J gene TRBJ2-7; TRBD2 aligns across 12 bases. There are 17 residues in the CDR3. V lost 2 bases and J lost 3; bases outside the gene matches: 11. Per the germline V gene, CDR1 is DFQATT and CDR2 is SNEGSKA (reference sequence). CDR3 sequence reads: CSARTVTSGGYRYEQYF. In DNA form, the CDR3 reads TGCAGTGCTAGAACTGTGACTAGCGGGGGTTATCGCTACGAGCAGTACTTC.

This clonotype is medium-sized within its sample. The J gene is TRBJ2-7, the V gene TRBV3-1; D is unresolved. Per the germline V gene, CDR1 is LGHDT and CDR2 is YNNKEL (reference sequence). With 1 base removed from V and 0 bases from J, the gap between germline ends came to 13 bases. The CDR3 spans 16 residues. CDR3 residues: CASSQVNYPSSYEQYF. CDR3 sequence (DNA): TGTGCCAGCAGCCAAGTTAACTATCCTAGCTCCTACGAGCAGTACTTC.

The chain recombines TRBV5-1 with TRBJ2-3, with D uncertain. Trimming removed 3 bases from V and 5 bases from J, with 16 bases in between. Germline V gene sequence: CDR1 SGHRS, CDR2 YFSETQ. This CDR3 is 15 amino acids long. The CDR3: CASSSFSGRIDTQYF. The CDR3 nucleotides are TGCGCCAGCAGCTCCTTTTCGGGTCGGATAGATACGCAGTATTTT.

By share of the sample, this clonotype is medium-sized. This chain joins TRBV4-3 and TRBJ2-2; D may be TRBD2 (5 bases). The CDR3 totals 17 residues. V gave up 0 bases and J gave up 1 base, with 12 bases separating them. Germline loops: CDR1 LGHNA, CDR2 YSLEER. CDR3 amino acids: CASSQDSAGENTGELFF. For the CDR3, the DNA is TGCGCCAGCAGCCAAGATTCTGCCGGGGAGAACACCGGGGAGCTGTTTTTT.

This clonotype counts as medium-sized. The rearrangement joins TRBV28 to TRBJ2-7, with a possible D match to TRBD1 (5 bases). V was pared by 2 bases and J by 0 bases, with 8 bases between. There are 14 residues in the CDR3. The germline V gene encodes CDR1 MDHEN and CDR2 SYDVKM. CDR3 sequence (DNA): TGTGCCAGCAGTTTAACAGGCCCCTCCTACGAGCAGTACTTC. Its protein product is CASSLTGPSYEQYF.

V is TRBV7-2 and J is TRBJ2-7; perhaps TRBD1 as D (7 bases). The V gene's germline CDR1 is SGHTA and CDR2 FQGNSA. CDR3 size: 13 residues. Trimming cost V 7 bases and J 6 bases, with 16 bases left between them. The CDR3 DNA reads TGTGCCAGCACGTTGGGGCAGGGGGGCGAGCAGTACTTC. Its protein is CASTLGQGGEQYF.

The rearrangement uses TRBV5-6 and TRBJ2-7, with 13 positions matching TRBD2. CDR3 size: 16 residues. Germline V lookup: CDR1 SGHDT, CDR2 YYEEEE. V shed 1 base and J 4 bases; nucleotides not matched to a gene: 5. CDR3 residues: CASSLRGLAGQYEQYF. Written as DNA, the CDR3 is TGTGCCAGCAGCTTGCGGGGACTAGCGGGACAGTACGAGCAGTACTTC.

This clonotype is termed medium-sized. V is TRBV7-8 and J is TRBJ2-7; D uncertain. The CDR3 consists of 17 residues. The germline V gene encodes CDR1 SGHVS and CDR2 FQNEAQ. V was cut by 3 bases and J by 3 bases, with 21 bases left in between. The CDR3 here is CASSFAVSSVLYYEQYF. CDR3 DNA sequence: TGTGCCAGCAGCTTCGCAGTGAGTTCGGTGCTTTACTACGAGCAGTACTTC. The variable domain in full, with the rest retrieved from reference TRBV7-8 and TRBJ2-7, is GAGVSQSPRYKVAKRGQDVALRCDPISGHVSLFWYQQALGQGPEFLTYFQNEAQLDKSGLPSDRFFAERPEGSVSTLKIQRTQQEDSAVYLCASSFAVSSVLYYEQYFGPGTRLTVT.

This clonotype was seen repeatedly, ten times or more. J is TRBJ2-2 and V is TRBV20-1; 12 bases align to TRBD2. Germline-derived CDR1 and CDR2 are DFQATT and SNEGSKA (reference sequence). The CDR3 has 15 amino acids. The V and J ends lost 3 bases and 5 bases, in that order; junction bases with no gene match: 4. The CDR3 nucleotides are TGCAGTGCTAGTCCTAGCGGGAGGGGGACCGGGGAGCTGTTTTTT. Translated: CSASPSGRGTGELFF.

In regard to this clonotype: Given a much more abundant clone one base away, this may be a read error. V and J are TRBV20-1 and TRBJ2-1, with 7 positions matching TRBD2. The CDR3 loop spans 14 amino acids. Germline V gene data show CDR1 as DFQATT and CDR2 as SNEGSKA (reference sequence). After removal of 6 bases from V and 5 bases from J, the junction contained 10 bases not matched to a gene. CDR3 residues: CSAGESGTHNEQFF. DNA of the CDR3: TGCAGTGCCGGGGAAAGCGGGACCCACAATGAGCAGTTCTTC.